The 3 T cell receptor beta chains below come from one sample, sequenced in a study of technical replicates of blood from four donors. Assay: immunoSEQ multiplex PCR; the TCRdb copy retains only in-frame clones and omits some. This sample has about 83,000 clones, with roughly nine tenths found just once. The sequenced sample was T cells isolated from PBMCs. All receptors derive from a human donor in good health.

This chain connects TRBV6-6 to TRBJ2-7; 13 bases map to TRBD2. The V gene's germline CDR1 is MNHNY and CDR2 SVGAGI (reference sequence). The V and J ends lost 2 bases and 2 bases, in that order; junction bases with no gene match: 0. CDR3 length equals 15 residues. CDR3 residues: CASSYGLAGAYEQYF. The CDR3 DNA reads TGTGCCAGCAGTTACGGACTAGCGGGGGCCTACGAGCAGTACTTC.

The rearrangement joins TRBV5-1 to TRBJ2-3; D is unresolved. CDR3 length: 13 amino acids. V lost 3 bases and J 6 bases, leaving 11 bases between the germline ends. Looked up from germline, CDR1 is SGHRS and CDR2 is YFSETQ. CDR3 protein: CASSSISSDTQYF. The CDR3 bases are TGCGCCAGCAGCTCTATCTCGTCGGATACGCAGTATTTT.

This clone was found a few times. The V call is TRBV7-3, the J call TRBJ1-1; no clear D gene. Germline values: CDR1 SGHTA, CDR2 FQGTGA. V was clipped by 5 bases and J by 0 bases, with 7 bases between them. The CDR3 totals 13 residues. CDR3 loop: CASSPDMNTEAFF. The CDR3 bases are TGTGCCAGCAGCCCAGACATGAACACTGAAGCTTTCTTT.